The rows below give T cell receptor beta chains drawn from one sample of a study of T cell repertoires in cytomegalovirus infection. TCRdb passed the reads through MiXCR, listing each CDR3 protein once. The table records about 460,000 distinct CDR3 sequences, approximately 10% of them present only once. Sequenced sample: PBMCs. Receptors were obtained from a human donor in good health (CMV status not recorded). Some clones in this sample may be carry-over from other donors' samples. Both conserved end residues are part of each CDR3. A D gene is named only where the DNA matches it firmly. Clone size is stated in some rows and not others, as once, few, many or a class when expanded.

TRBD2	16	TRBV6-5	many	TRBJ2-3	CASSYLRGATTDTQYF
-	14	TRBV5-6	-	TRBJ2-3	CASSLSSGGDTQYF
-	13	TRBV6-1	many	TRBJ2-1	CASSDFRDSKQFF
-	16	TRBV27	few	TRBJ2-3	CASSPLWGTTTDTQYF
-	12	TRBV6-1	many	TRBJ2-5	CASSEVLGTQYF
-	13	TRBV27	few	TRBJ1-2	CASSLWDGYGYTF
TRBD2	17	TRBV7-3	many	TRBJ2-3	CASSLVPSGRIGDTQYF
TRBD1	15	TRBV13	-	TRBJ2-7	CASTASGTGFREQYF
-	15	TRBV20-1	few	TRBJ2-1	CSAPRLGGSYNEQFF
-	15	TRBV28	few	TRBJ1-5	CASSPTLYSNQPQHF
TRBD2	16	TRBV20-1	-	TRBJ2-1	CSARLAGGFSYNEQFF
TRBD2	20	TRBV20-1	many	TRBJ2-2	CSAGRRGTHLSGVNTGELFF
-	17	TRBV7-3	many	TRBJ2-7	CASSLNPSNRGSYEQYF
TRBD2	15	TRBV9	few	TRBJ2-1	CASSVSGGGYNEQFF
-	15	TRBV2	-	TRBJ2-4	CASSLTGSPRDIQYF
TRBD2	16	TRBV7-2	many	TRBJ2-7	CASSPDGLAGVSEQYF
TRBD1	17	TRBV20-1	-	TRBJ2-6	CSASPRGNLRGANVLTF
-	14	TRBV18	-	TRBJ2-1	CASSPPGRRSEQFF
-	14	TRBV29-1	-	TRBJ2-7	CSVEGIGGSYEQYF
-	14	TRBV5-4	-	TRBJ2-7	CASSLPGLIYEQYF
-	12	TRBV5-5	few	TRBJ2-7	CASTPEGYEQYF
-	11	TRBV6-5	many	TRBJ2-3	CASRDTDTQYF
TRBD1	14	TRBV20-1	many	TRBJ1-1	CSAIKGQGMDEAFF
TRBD2	13	TRBV5-4	-	TRBJ2-1	CASRLAGWNQQFF
TRBD1	15	TRBV28	many	TRBJ1-2	CASSPFRGRDYGYTF
-	11	TRBV3-1	few	TRBJ2-1	CASSVRDFQFF
TRBD1	17	TRBV11-3	many	TRBJ1-5	CASSSQRTGASVQPQHF
TRBD1	15	TRBV6-5	many	TRBJ2-1	CASRGRDRRYNEQFF
-	18	TRBV11-3	many	TRBJ2-1	CASSLDLGAGDLSNEQFF
-	15	TRBV6-5	many	TRBJ1-6	CASSYLLGNNSPLHF
-	15	TRBV27	-	TRBJ1-5	CASSRGFRPNQPQHF
-	15	TRBV19	few	TRBJ1-1	CASSIGSGARTEAFF
TRBD1	18	TRBV6-1	few	TRBJ1-5	CASSEANSGTGSNQPQHF
TRBD2	16	TRBV6-4	many	TRBJ2-1	CASSEAGTSGHNEQFF
-	13	TRBV20-1	-	TRBJ1-2	CSASAGRDYGYTF
-	12	TRBV3-1	few	TRBJ2-3	CASSHTTDTQYF
TRBD2	18	TRBV4-2	-	TRBJ2-3	CASSQDLRGREMIHTQYF
-	15	TRBV13	-	TRBJ1-2	CASSTPREGVYGYTF
TRBD2	15	TRBV11-2	many	TRBJ2-7	CASSLETSGNYEQYF
-	19	TRBV23-1	many	TRBJ1-5	CASSQPTTSLTGPDQPQHF
-	13	TRBV7-8	many	TRBJ1-2	CASSLTGRGGYTF
-	14	TRBV27	many	TRBJ2-1	CASSYRTGYNEQFF